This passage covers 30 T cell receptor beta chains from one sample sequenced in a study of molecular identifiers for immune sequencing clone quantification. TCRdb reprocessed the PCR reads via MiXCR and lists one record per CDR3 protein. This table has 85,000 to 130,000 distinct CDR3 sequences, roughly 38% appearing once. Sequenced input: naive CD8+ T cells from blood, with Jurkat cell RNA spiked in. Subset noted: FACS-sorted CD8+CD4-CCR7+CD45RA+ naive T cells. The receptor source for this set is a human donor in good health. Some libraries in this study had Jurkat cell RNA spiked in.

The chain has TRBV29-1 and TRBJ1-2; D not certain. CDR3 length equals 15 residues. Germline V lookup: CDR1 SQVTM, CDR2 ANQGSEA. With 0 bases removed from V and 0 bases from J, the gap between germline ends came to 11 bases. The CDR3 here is CSVEDRGNSNYGYTF. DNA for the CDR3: TGCAGCGTTGAAGATCGCGGCAACTCTAACTATGGCTACACCTTC. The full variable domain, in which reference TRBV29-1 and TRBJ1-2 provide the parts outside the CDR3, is SAVISQKPSRDICQRGTSLTIQCQVDSQVTMMFWYRQQPGQSLTLIATANQGSEATYESGFVIDKFPISRPNLTFSTLTVSNMSPEDSSIYLCSVEDRGNSNYGYTFGSGTRLTVV.

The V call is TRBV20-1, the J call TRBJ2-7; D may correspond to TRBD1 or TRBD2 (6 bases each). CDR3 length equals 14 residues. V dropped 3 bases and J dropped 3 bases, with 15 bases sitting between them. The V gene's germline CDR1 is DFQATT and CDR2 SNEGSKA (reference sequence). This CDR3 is CSASLGGPNYEQYF. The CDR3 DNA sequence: TGCAGTGCTAGTTTAGGGGGGCCCAACTACGAGCAGTACTTC.

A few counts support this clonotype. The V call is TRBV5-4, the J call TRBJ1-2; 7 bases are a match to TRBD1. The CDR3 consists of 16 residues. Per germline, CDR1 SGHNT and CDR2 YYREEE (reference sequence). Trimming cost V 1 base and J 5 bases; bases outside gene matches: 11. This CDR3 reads CASSLSATGLPYGYTF. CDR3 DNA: TGTGCCAGCAGCTTGTCCGCGACAGGGCTTCCTTATGGCTACACCTTC. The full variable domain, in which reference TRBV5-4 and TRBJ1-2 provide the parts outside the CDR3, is ETGVTQSPTHLIKTRGQQVTLRCSSQSGHNTVSWYQQALGQGPQFIFQYYREEENGRGNFPPRFSGLQFPNYSSELNVNALELDDSALYLCASSLSATGLPYGYTFGSGTRLTVV.

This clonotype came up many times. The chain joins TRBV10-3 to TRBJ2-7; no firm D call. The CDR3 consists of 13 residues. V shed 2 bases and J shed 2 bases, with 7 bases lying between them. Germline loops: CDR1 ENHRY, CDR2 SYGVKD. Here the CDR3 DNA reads TGTGCCATCAGTGAGCCCACAACCTACGAGCAGTACTTC. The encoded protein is CAISEPTTYEQYF.

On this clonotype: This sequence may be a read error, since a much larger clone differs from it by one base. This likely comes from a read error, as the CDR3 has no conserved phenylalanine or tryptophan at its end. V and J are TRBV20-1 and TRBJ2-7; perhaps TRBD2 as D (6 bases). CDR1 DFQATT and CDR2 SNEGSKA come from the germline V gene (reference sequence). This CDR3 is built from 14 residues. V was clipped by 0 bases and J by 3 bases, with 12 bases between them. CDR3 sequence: CSARDGGIFYEQYY. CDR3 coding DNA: TGCAGTGCTAGAGATGGGGGGATTTTCTACGAGCAGTACTAC.

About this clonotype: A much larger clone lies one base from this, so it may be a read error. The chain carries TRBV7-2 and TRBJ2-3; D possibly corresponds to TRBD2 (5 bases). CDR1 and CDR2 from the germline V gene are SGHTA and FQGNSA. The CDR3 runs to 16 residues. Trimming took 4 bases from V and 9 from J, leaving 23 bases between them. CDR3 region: CASSSAVGVMVETQYF. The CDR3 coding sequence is TGTGCCAGCAGCTCCGCAGTCGGGGTGATGGTGGAAACGCAGTATTTT.

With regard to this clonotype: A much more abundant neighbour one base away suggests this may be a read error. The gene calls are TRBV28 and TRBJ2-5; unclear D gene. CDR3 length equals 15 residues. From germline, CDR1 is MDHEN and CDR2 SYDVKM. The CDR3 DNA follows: TGTGCCAGCAGTTCCCTCCAGGAGTACCAAGAGGCCCAGTACTTC. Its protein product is CASSSLQEYQEAQYF.

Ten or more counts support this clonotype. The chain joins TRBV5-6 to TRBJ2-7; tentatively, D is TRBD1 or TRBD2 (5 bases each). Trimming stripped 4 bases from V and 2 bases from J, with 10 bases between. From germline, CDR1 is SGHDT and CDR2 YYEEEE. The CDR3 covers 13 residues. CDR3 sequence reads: CASSPGSAYEQYF. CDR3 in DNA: TGTGCCAGCAGCCCAGGGAGCGCCTACGAGCAGTACTTC.

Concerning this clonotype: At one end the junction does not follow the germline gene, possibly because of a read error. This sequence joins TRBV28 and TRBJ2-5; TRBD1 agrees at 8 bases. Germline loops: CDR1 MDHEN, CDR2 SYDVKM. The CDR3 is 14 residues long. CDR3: CARRAGGSKETQYF. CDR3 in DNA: TGTGCCCGCAGGGCAGGGGGCTCGAAAGAGACCCAGTACTTC.

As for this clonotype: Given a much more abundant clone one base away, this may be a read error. The CDR3 nucleotides read TGTGCCAGCGGGGGATCAGCGGGCCAGAGACATACGCAGTATTTT. Amino acid sequence: CASGGSAGQRHTQYF. J is TRBJ2-3 and V is TRBV7-9, with a tentative D call TRBD2 (6 bases). CDR1 is SEHNR and CDR2 is FQNEAQ in the germline V gene (reference sequence). Trimming took off 8 bases at V and 7 bases at J, with 22 bases between the two ends. The CDR3 is 15 amino acids.

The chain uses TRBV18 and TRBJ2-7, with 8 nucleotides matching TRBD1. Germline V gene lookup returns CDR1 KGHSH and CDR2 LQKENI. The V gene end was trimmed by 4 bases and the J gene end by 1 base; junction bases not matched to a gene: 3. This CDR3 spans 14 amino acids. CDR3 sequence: CASSLYRGSYEQYF. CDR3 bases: TGTGCCAGCTCACTATACAGGGGGTCCTACGAGCAGTACTTC. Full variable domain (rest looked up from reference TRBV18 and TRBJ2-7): NAGVMQNPRHLVRRRGQEARLRCSPMKGHSHVYWYRQLPEEGLKFMVYLQKENIIDESGMPKERFSAEFPKEGPSILRIQQVVRGDSAAYFCASSLYRGSYEQYFGPGTRLTVT.

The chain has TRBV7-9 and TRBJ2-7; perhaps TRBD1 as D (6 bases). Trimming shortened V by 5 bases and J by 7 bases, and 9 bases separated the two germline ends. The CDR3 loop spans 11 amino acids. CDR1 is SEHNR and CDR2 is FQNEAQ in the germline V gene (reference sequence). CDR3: CASSPGQEQYF. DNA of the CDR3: TGTGCCAGCAGCCCCGGACAGGAGCAGTACTTC.

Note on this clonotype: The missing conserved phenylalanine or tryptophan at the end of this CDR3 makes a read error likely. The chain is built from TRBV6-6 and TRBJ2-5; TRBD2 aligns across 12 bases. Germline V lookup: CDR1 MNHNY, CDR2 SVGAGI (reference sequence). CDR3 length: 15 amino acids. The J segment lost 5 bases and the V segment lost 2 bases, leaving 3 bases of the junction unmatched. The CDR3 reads CASSYASGRVETQYL. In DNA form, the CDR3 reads TGTGCCAGCAGTTACGCTAGCGGGAGGGTCGAGACCCAGTACCTC.

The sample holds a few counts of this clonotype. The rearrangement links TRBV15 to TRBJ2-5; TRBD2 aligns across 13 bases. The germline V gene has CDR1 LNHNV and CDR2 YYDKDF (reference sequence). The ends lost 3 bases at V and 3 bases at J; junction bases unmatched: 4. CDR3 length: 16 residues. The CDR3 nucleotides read TGTGCCACCAGCAGGAACGGACTAGCGGGGGAAGAGACCCAGTACTTC. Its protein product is CATSRNGLAGEETQYF.

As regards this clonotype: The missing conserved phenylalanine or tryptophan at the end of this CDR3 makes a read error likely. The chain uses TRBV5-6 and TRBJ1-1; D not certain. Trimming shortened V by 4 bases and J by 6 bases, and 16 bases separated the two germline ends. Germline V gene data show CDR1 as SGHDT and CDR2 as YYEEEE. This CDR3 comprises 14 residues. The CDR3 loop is CASSATDGYSEAFL. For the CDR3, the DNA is TGTGCCAGCAGCGCTACAGACGGTTACTCTGAAGCTTTCTTA.

The CDR3 sequence is CASSLGDVEPQHF. The CDR3, as DNA: TGTGCCAGCAGCTTAGGGGATGTAGAGCCCCAGCATTTT. The chain is built from TRBV7-9 and TRBJ1-5; D not certain. V lost 1 base to trimming and J lost 8 bases, with 9 bases between them. Germline CDR1 SEHNR, CDR2 FQNEAQ (reference sequence). This CDR3 has 13 residues.

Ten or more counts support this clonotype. As DNA, the CDR3 is TGCAGCGTGCGACAAAGCAATCAGCCCCAGCATTTT. Translation: CSVRQSNQPQHF. V and J are TRBV29-1 and TRBJ1-5; D unclear. The ends were cut back, 6 bases at V and 1 base at J, with 7 bases in the middle. The CDR3 length is 12 residues. Germline loops: CDR1 SQVTM, CDR2 ANQGSEA. The full variable domain, its missing parts supplied by reference TRBV29-1 and TRBJ1-5, is SAVISQKPSRDICQRGTSLTIQCQVDSQVTMMFWYRQQPGQSLTLIATANQGSEATYESGFVIDKFPISRPNLTFSTLTVSNMSPEDSSIYLCSVRQSNQPQHFGDGTRLSIL.

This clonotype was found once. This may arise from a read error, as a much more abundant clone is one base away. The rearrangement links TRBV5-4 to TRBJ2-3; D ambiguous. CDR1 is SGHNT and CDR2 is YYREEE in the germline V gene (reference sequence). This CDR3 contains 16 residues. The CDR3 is CACSLGDVLSTDTQYF. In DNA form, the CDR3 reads TGTGCCTGCAGCTTAGGTGACGTCCTGAGCACAGATACGCAGTATTTT.

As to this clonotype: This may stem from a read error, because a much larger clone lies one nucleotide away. The CDR3: CASSPPVCEQYF. CDR3 coding DNA: TGTGCCAGCAGCCCACCGGTCTGCGAGCAGTACTTC. The chain joins TRBV5-4 to TRBJ2-7; D is ambiguous. This CDR3 is built from 12 residues. Germline V lookup: CDR1 SGHNT, CDR2 YYREEE (reference sequence). V gave up 4 bases and J gave up 6 bases, with 11 bases separating them.

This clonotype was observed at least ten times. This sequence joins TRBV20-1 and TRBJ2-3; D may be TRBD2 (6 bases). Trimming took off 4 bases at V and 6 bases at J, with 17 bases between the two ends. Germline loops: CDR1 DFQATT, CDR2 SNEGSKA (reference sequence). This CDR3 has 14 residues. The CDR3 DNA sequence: TGCAGTGCTAACCGGGAGCCGCATCACGATACGCAGTATTTT. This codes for CSANREPHHDTQYF.

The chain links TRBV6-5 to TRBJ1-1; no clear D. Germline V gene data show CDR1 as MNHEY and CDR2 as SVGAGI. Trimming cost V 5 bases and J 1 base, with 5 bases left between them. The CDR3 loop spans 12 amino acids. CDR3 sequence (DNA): TGTGCCAGCAGTGCCGCGAACACTGAAGCTTTCTTT. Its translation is CASSAANTEAFF.

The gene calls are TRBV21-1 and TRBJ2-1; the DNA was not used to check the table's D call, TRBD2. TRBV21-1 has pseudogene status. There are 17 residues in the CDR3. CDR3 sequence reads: CASSKMGPSGDPNEQFF. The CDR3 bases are TGTGCCAGCAGCAAAATGGGGCCTAGCGGGGATCCCAATGAGCAGTTCTTC.

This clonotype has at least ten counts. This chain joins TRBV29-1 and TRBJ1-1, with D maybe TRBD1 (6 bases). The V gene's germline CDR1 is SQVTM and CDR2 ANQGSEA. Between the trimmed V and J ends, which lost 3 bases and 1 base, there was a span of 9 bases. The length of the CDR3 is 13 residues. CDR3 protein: CSVDSRGNTEAFF. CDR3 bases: TGCAGCGTTGACTCCAGGGGGAACACTGAAGCTTTCTTT.

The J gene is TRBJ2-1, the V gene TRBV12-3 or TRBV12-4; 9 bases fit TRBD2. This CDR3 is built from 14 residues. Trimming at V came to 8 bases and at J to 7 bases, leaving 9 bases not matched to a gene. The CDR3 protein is CASALAGDGNEQFF. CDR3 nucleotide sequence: TGTGCCAGCGCATTAGCGGGAGATGGTAATGAGCAGTTCTTC.

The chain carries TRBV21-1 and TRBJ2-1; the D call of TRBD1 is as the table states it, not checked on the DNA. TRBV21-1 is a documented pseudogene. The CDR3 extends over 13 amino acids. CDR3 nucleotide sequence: TGTGCCAGCACCCTCCGGGACGACAATGAGCAGTTCTTC. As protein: CASTLRDDNEQFF.

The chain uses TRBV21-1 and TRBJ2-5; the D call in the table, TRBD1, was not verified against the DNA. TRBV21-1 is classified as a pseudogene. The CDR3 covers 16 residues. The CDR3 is CATPINPHSHVETQYF. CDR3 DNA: TGTGCCACCCCTATAAACCCCCATAGCCACGTGGAGACCCAGTACTTC.

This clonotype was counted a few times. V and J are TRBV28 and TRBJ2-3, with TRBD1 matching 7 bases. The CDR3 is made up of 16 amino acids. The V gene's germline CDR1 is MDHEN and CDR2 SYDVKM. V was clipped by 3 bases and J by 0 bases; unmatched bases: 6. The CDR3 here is CASSLFDRASTDTQYF. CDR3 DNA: TGTGCCAGCAGTTTGTTTGACAGGGCGAGCACAGATACGCAGTATTTT.

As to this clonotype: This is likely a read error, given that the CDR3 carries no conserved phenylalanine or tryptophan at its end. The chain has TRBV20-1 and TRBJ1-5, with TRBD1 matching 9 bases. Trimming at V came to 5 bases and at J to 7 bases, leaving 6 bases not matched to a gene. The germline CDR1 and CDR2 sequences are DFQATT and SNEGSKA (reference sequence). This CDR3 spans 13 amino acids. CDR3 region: CSARQGTGQPQHI. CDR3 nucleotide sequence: TGCAGTGCTCGGCAGGGGACAGGGCAGCCCCAGCATATT.

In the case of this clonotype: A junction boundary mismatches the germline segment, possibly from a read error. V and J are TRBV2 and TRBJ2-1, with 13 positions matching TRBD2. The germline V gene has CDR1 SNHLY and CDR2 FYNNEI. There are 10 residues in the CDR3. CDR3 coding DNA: TGTGCCTGCAAGGGACTAGCGGGATCCTTC. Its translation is CACKGLAGSF.

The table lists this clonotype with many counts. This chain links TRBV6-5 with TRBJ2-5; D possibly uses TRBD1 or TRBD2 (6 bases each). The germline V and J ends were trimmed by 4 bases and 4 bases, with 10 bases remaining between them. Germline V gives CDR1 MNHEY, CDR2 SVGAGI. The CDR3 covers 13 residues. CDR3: CASSLGGPETQYF. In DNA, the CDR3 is TGTGCCAGCAGTTTGGGGGGCCCAGAGACCCAGTACTTC.